This T cell receptor (beta chain) originates from a study of OX40 agonist ivuxolimab in advanced cancers. Whole-study context: Patients were given ivuxolimab, an antibody that agonizes OX40 (CD134). A mean age of around 66 years, range about 20 to 79, was recorded, and approximately 85% were male.

The CDR3 contains 16 residues. Per germline, CDR1 SEHNR and CDR2 FQNEAQ (reference sequence). Between the trimmed V and J ends, which lost 1 base and 1 base, there was a span of 14 bases. Study results and caveats: Normalized T-cell clonal expansion was also low in some nonresponders. CD4+ and CD8+ blood T cells expanded clonally by week 6 at 0.1 to 3.0 mg/kg.

This clone occurred once. Its target is not known. Sequenced by immunoSEQ multiplex PCR; TCRdb stores in-frame clones only, minus some. The sample lists 98,000 or so clones, roughly nine tenths occurring once. V is TRBV7-9 and J is TRBJ2-7, with a possible D match to TRBD1 (6 bases). The material was CD4+ or CD8+ T cells sorted from blood, obtained in a trial of the OX40 agonist ivuxolimab. This receptor was obtained from an adult with an advanced solid tumor such as melanoma, head and neck, liver or kidney cancer. This chain's CDR3 is CASSLVGQGFSYEQYF. CDR3 bases: TGTGCCAGCAGCTTAGTCGGGCAGGGGTTTTCCTACGAGCAGTACTTC.